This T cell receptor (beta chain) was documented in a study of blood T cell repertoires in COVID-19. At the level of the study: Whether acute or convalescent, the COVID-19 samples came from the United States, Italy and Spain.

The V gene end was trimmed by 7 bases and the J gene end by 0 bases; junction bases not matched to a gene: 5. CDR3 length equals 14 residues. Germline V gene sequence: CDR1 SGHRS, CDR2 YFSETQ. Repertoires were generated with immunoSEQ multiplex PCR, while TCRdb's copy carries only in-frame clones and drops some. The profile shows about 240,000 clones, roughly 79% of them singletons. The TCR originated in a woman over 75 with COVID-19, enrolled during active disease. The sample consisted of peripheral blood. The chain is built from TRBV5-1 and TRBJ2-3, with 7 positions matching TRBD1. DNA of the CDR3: TGCGCCAGCCGGGACAGCGATAGCACAGATACGCAGTATTTT. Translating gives CASRDSDSTDTQYF.